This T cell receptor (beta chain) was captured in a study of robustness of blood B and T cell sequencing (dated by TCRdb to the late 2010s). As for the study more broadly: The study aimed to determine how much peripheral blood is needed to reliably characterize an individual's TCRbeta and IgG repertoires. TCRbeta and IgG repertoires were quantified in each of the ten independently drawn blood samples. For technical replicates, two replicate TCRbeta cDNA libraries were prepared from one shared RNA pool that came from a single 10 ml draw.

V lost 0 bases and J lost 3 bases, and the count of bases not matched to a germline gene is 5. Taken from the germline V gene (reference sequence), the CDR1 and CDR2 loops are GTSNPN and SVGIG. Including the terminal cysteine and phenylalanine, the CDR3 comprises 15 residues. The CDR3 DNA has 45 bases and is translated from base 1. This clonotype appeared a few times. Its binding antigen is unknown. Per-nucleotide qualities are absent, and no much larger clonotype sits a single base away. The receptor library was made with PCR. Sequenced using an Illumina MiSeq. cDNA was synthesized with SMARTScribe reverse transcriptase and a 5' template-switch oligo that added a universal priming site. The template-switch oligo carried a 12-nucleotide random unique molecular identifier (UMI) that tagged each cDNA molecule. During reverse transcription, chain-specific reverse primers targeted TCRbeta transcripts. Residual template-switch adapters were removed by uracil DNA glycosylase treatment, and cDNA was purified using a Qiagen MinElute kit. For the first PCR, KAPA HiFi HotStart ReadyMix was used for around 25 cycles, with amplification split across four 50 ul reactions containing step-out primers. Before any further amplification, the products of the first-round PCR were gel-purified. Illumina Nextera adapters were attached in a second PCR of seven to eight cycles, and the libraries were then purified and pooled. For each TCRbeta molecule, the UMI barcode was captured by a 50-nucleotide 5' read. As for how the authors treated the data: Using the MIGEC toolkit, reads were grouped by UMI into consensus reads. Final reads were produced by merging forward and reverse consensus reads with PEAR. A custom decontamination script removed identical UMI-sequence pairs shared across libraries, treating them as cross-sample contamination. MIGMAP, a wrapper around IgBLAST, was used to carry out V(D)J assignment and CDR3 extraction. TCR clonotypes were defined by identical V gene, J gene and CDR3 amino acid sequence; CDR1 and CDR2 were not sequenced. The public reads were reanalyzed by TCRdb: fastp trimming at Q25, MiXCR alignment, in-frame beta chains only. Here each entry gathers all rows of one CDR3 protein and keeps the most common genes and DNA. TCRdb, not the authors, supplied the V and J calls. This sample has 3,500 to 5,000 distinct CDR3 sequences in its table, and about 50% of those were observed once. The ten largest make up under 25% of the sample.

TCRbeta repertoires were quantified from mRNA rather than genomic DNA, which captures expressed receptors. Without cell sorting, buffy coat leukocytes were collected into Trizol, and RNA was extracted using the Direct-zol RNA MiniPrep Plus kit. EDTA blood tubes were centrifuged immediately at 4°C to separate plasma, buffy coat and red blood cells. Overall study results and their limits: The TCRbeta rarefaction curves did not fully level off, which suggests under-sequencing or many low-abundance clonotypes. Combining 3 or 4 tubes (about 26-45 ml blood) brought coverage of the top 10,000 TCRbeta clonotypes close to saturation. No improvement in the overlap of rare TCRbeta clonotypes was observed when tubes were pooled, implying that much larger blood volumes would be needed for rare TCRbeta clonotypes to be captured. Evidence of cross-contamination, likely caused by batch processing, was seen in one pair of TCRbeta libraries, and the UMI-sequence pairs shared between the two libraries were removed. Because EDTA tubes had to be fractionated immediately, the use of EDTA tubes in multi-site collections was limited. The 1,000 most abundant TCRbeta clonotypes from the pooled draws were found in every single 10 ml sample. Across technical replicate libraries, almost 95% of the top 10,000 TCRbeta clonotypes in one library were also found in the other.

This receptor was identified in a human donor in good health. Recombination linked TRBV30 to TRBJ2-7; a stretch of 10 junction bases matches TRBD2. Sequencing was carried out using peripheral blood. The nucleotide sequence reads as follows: TGTGCCTGGAGTGTAGGGCTAGCGGGAGTCTACGAGCAGTACTTC. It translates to CAWSVGLAGVYEQYF.